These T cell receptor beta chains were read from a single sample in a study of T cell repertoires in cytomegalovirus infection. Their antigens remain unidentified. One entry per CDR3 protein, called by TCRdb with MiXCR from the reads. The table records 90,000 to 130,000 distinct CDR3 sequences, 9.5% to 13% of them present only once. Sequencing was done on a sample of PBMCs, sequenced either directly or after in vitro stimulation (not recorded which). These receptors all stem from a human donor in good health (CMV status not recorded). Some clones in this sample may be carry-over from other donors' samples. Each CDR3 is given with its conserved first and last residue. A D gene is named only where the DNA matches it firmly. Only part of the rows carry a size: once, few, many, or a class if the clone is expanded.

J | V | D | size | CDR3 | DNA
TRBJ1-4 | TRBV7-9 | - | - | CASSRGPLGQLFF | TGTGCCAGCAGCCGAGGGCCTCTCGGCCAACTGTTTTTT
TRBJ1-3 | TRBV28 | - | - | CASSLQGNTIYF | TGTGCCAGCAGTTTACAAGGAAACACCATATATTTT
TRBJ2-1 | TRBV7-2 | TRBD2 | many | CASSLASGNSYNEQFF | TGTGCCAGCAGCTTAGCGAGCGGGAACTCCTACAATGAGCAGTTCTTC
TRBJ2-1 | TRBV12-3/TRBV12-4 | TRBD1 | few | CASSFNRGQQFF | TGTGCCAGCAGTTTTAACAGGGGGCAGCAGTTCTTC
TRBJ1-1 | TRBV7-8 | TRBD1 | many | CASSRVTGLGSTEAFF | TGTGCCAGCAGCAGAGTGACAGGGTTGGGGTCCACTGAAGCTTTCTTT
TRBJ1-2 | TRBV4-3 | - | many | CASSYGLFYGYTF | TGCGCCAGCAGCTACGGACTGTTTTATGGCTACACCTTC
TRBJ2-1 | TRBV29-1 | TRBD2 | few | CSVNPLAGDSGNEQFF | TGCAGCGTTAACCCCCTAGCGGGAGATAGTGGCAATGAGCAGTTCTTC
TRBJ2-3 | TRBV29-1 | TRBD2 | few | CSATTSGSNPSTDTQYF | TGCAGCGCCACGACTAGCGGGTCTAACCCCTCCACCGATACGCAGTATTTT
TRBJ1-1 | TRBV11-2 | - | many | CASSSPGQNTEAFF | TGTGCCAGCAGCAGTCCGGGCCAGAACACTGAAGCTTTCTTT
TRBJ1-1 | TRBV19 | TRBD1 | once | CASSARDRVTEAFF | TGTGCCAGTAGTGCCCGGGACAGAGTCACTGAAGCTTTCTTT
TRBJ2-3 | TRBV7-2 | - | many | CASSKPDRPYEGATQYF | TGTGCCAGCAGCAAACCGGACAGACCTTACGAAGGGGCTACGCAGTATTTT
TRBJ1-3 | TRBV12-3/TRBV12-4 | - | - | CASSPTHGNTIYF | TGTGCCAGCAGTCCTACACATGGAAACACCATATATTTT
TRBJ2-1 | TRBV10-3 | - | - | CAISGLGGVNYNEQFF | TGTGCCATCAGTGGGTTGGGGGGAGTGAACTACAATGAGCAGTTCTTC